This T cell receptor beta chain is drawn from a study of blood T cell repertoires in COVID-19. Whole-study context: Samples taken during acute and convalescent COVID-19 were collected in the United States, Italy and Spain. Nucleic acid was either cDNA or gDNA, and it came from T cells, B-cell-depleted T cells, or PBMCs.

Seattle participants joined during active infection and were tracked over time. V lost 4 bases to trimming and J lost 0 bases, with 9 bases between them. Germline CDR1 reads MNHEY; CDR2 reads SMNVEV (reference sequence). The CDR3 has 15 residues. Per the study methods: Counts of nucleated cells, estimated from reference gene primer amplification, were obtained. The assay was immunoSEQ multiplex PCR, and TCRdb's table has in-frame clones only and misses some. Clone size and V and J calls were adopted from that table, with D and trimming inferred from the DNA. The data contain roughly 160,000 clones, 79% of them singletons. This clone was observed a handful of times.

Sequenced input: peripheral blood. The V and J genes are TRBV27 and TRBJ1-4; D call uncertain. The source is a woman aged 60 to 75 with COVID-19, enrolled during active disease. As DNA, the CDR3 is TGTGCCAGCAGTTACGCCGGGACAACTAATGAAAAACTGTTTTTT. Its protein is CASSYAGTTNEKLFF.